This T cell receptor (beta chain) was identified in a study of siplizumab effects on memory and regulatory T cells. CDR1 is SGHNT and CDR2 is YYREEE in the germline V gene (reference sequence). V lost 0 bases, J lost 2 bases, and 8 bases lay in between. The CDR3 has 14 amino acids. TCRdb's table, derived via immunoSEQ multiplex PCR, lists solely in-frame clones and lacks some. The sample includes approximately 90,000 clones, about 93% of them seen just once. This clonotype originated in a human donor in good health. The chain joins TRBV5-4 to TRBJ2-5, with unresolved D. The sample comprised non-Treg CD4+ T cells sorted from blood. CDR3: CASSLGQVQETQYF. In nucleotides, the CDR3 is TGTGCCAGCAGCTTGGGGCAAGTACAAGAGACCCAGTACTTC.